These 6 T cell receptor beta chains were all obtained from the same sample, sequenced in a study of control samples from healthy donors and cancer patients. Sequenced by immunoSEQ multiplex PCR; TCRdb stores in-frame clones only, minus some. The data hold about 95,000 clones, with about 85% observed a single time. Sequenced: blood. The source is a woman aged 70-85 years in good health.

The CDR3 DNA reads TGTGCCAGTAGGCGGACAGGGAACACTGAAGCTTTCTTT. Translated, it gives CASRRTGNTEAFF. This sequence joins TRBV19 and TRBJ1-1; 7 bases map to TRBD1. This CDR3 region has 13 residues. CDR1 is LNHDA and CDR2 is SQIVND in the germline V gene (reference sequence). Trimming removed 6 bases from V and 1 base from J; junction bases left unmatched: 2.

The genes are TRBV7-9 and TRBJ2-7; TRBD1 aligns across 8 bases. The V gene end was trimmed by 0 bases and the J gene end by 0 bases; junction bases not matched to a gene: 10. CDR3 length equals 18 residues. Germline CDR1 reads SEHNR; CDR2 reads FQNEAQ (reference sequence). Here the CDR3 reads CASSLADGQGPSSYEQYF. The CDR3 coding sequence is TGTGCCAGCAGCTTAGCGGATGGACAGGGACCGAGCTCCTACGAGCAGTACTTC.

V gene TRBV30 combines with J gene TRBJ1-2; 12 nucleotides line up with TRBD1. CDR3 length: 15 residues. Germline V gene data show CDR1 as GTSNPN and CDR2 as SVGIG (reference sequence). The V segment lost 1 base and the J segment 7 bases; nucleotides outside the gene matches: 7. Here the CDR3 DNA reads TGTGCCTGGAGTGGCTGGGGGACAGGGGGCACTGGCTACACCTTC. Its protein is CAWSGWGTGGTGYTF.

The CDR3 DNA is TGTGCCAGCAGCGTAGCTCCTAGCGGGGGGTTATTCACCGGGGAGCTGTTTTTT. Amino acids: CASSVAPSGGLFTGELFF. The chain joins TRBV9 to TRBJ2-2; 11 bases match TRBD2. The junction had 8 bases not matched to a gene; V was cut back by 0 bases and J by 4 bases. Germline V gene data show CDR1 as SGDLS and CDR2 as YYNGEE. The length of the CDR3 is 18 residues.

This chain joins TRBV7-9 and TRBJ1-5, with D maybe TRBD1 (5 bases). This CDR3 spans 16 amino acids. Germline CDR1 SEHNR, CDR2 FQNEAQ (reference sequence). Trimming left V 6 bases short and J 2 bases short, with 17 bases between. CDR3 in DNA: TGTGCCAGCAGTTCTGAATTTGGGGCGGGCAATCAGCCCCAGCATTTT. Translation gives CASSSEFGAGNQPQHF.

V usage is TRBV2 and J usage is TRBJ1-5; D may be TRBD1 (5 bases). The CDR3 has 15 residues. CDR1 is SNHLY and CDR2 is FYNNEI in the germline V gene. V dropped 3 bases and J dropped 4 bases, with 13 bases sitting between them. The CDR3 sequence: CASSDRGRENQPQHF. CDR3 nucleotides: TGTGCCAGCAGTGACCGTGGCAGGGAGAATCAGCCCCAGCATTTT. Based on the CDR3 plus reference TRBV2 and TRBJ1-5, the full variable domain is EPEVTQTPSHQVTQMGQEVILRCVPISNHLYFYWYRQILGQKVEFLVSFYNNEISEKSEIFDDQFSVERPDGSNFTLKIRSTKLEDSAMYFCASSDRGRENQPQHFGDGTRLSIL.